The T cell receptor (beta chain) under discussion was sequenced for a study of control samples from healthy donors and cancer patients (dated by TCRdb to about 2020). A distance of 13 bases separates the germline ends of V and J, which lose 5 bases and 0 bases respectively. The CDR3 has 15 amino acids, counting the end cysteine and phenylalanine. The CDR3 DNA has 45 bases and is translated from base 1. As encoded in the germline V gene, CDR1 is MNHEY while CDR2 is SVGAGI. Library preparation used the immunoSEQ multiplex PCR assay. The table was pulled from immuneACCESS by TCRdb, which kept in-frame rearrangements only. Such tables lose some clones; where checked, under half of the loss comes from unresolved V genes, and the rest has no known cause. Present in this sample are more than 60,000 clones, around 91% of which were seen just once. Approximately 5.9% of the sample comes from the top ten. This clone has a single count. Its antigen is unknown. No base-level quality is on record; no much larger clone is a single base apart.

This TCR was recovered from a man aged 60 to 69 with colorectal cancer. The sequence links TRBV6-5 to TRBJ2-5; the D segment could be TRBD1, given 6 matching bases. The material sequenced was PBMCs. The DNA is TGTGCCAGCAGTCCCGGACAGCCGTACCAAGAGACCCAGTACTTC. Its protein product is CASSPGQPYQETQYF.